This TCR beta chain was sequenced during a study of identical twins. Findings of the study overall: Shared out-of-frame alpha sequences (those common to twins) showed excess low generation probability. Fewer insertions marked abundant cord blood beta clonotypes; young adult naive trended weakly, memory not at all. Within beta out-of-frame sequences, the excess sharing observed between twins was weaker.

Through template switching, a universal primer site was introduced, and the cDNA contained unique molecular identifiers. TCRdb ran MiXCR on the 5' RACE reads and lists one entry per CDR3 protein. The sample has 1.5 million to 2 million distinct CDR3 sequences, 25% to 35% seen once; the top ten hold roughly 0.3%. CDR1 and CDR2 from the germline V gene are KGHDR and SFDVKD. There are 12 residues in the CDR3. Trimming stripped 6 bases from V and 7 bases from J, with 9 bases between. This clonotype has just a few counts. The antigen remains undetermined. The chain combines TRBV24-1 with TRBJ2-1, with D perhaps TRBD2 (6 bases). This receptor was obtained from a newborn girl in good health. What was sequenced was cord blood. The CDR3: CATSLSGNEQFF. CDR3 nucleotide sequence: TGTGCCACCAGTCTTAGCGGTAATGAGCAGTTCTTC.